This TCR beta chain was recovered during a study of blood T cell repertoires in COVID-19. Background on the study: Sources were T cells, B-cell-depleted T cells, or PBMCs; the material itself was cDNA or gDNA.

This CDR3 region has 13 residues. CDR1 is KGHDR and CDR2 is SFDVKD in the germline V gene. V lost 4 bases, J lost 12 bases, and 15 bases lay in between. Profiled with immunoSEQ multiplex PCR; TCRdb holds only in-frame clones, not every one. Found here are roughly 41,000 clones, 86% of them singletons; the top ten hold approximately 3.1%. All enrollees were about 18 to 90 years old and from about 25 US areas. Participants had their cohort set by participant-reported clinical history. Sequencing input: PBMCs or T cells enriched from blood (not recorded which). The source is a woman between 50 and 59 years old who had recovered from COVID-19. The chain has TRBV24-1 and TRBJ1-5; the D gene is possibly TRBD1 (5 bases). The DNA of the CDR3 is TGTGCCACCAGTGACTCCAGTGCCCAGGGCCAGCATTTT. As protein: CATSDSSAQGQHF.